There are a few counts of the clone carrying this T cell receptor beta chain. Its antigen is undetermined. The library was made from cDNA and included unique molecular identifiers. Out of roughly 0.85 to 10 million T cells, some 500,000 cDNA molecules were generated. TCRdb re-called the PCR reads with MiXCR, one entry per CDR3 protein. The data hold a few hundred thousand distinct CDR3 sequences, with about a third observed a single time. Germline values: CDR1 MGHRA, CDR2 YSYEKL. CDR3 length equals 15 residues. The germline V and J ends were trimmed by 0 bases and 2 bases, with 11 bases remaining between them. This entry belongs to a study of post-analysis software for immune sequencing data. Looking at the study overall: As for disease course, relapsing-remitting, secondary progressive and progressive-relapsing multiple sclerosis were all included.

Regarding the study as a whole: The authors found that F measure strongly co-clustered same-batch samples. Several TRBV segments, TRBV5-6, TRBV5-1 and TRBV20-1 among them, were found more frequent in patients than controls. There was significantly lower normalized Chao1 diversity in multiple sclerosis patients than in controls.

The sequence was collected from a girl aged 5 to 17 with multiple sclerosis. V gene TRBV4-1 combines with J gene TRBJ2-7; D call uncertain. Sequenced input: blood. Here the CDR3 DNA reads TGCGCCAGCAGCCAAGATGGGCAGAGTCCCTACGAGCAGTACTTC. This codes for CASSQDGQSPYEQYF.